A selection of T cell receptor beta chains follows, all from one sample in a study of blood T cell repertoires in COVID-19. Some clones are missing from TCRdb's copy, which holds only in-frame ones; the method was immunoSEQ multiplex PCR. The sample holds 250,000 or so clones, 70% to 90% seen once. Source material: peripheral blood. All receptors derive from a woman aged 55-69 years with COVID-19, enrolled during active disease. Both conserved end residues are part of each CDR3. Each record gives: clone size, D gene, V gene, J gene, CDR3 DNA, CDR3 protein. The D gene is left open where the match is weak. Rows give clone size only sometimes, using once, few, many, or a class for an expanded clone.

clone_size: few; d_call: TRBD2; v_call: TRBV28; j_call: TRBJ2-5; cdr3_nt: TGTGCCAGCAGTAGGGGACTAGCCCCGGAGACCCAGTACTTC; cdr3_aa: CASSRGLAPETQYF
clone_size: NA; d_call: NA; v_call: TRBV6-2/TRBV6-3; j_call: TRBJ2-3; cdr3_nt: TGTGCCAGCAGTTTGAGAGATACGCAGTATTTT; cdr3_aa: CASSLRDTQYF
clone_size: NA; d_call: NA; v_call: TRBV18; j_call: TRBJ1-3; cdr3_nt: TGTGCCAGCTCACCACCGCCGCGGGGGGTCACTGGAAACACCATATATTTT; cdr3_aa: CASSPPPRGVTGNTIYF
clone_size: NA; d_call: TRBD1; v_call: TRBV29-1; j_call: TRBJ1-1; cdr3_nt: TGCAGCGTGACATCAAGGACAGGGGGCACTGAAGCTTTCTTT; cdr3_aa: CSVTSRTGGTEAFF
clone_size: NA; d_call: TRBD2; v_call: TRBV7-2; j_call: TRBJ2-5; cdr3_nt: TGTGCCAGCAGCTTAGCAAGGACTAGCGCCGTGAGGACCCAGTACTTC; cdr3_aa: CASSLARTSAVRTQYF
clone_size: NA; d_call: TRBD1; v_call: TRBV28; j_call: TRBJ1-1; cdr3_nt: TGTGCCAGCAGTTCCGACAGGGGAGCTTTCTTT; cdr3_aa: CASSSDRGAFF
clone_size: NA; d_call: NA; v_call: TRBV28; j_call: TRBJ1-5; cdr3_nt: TGTGCCAGCCAGATGAGCAATCAGCCCCAGCATTTT; cdr3_aa: CASQMSNQPQHF
clone_size: NA; d_call: TRBD1; v_call: TRBV24-1; j_call: TRBJ2-5; cdr3_nt: TGTGCCACCAGTGATGTAAACAGGGGGGAGACCCAGTACTTC; cdr3_aa: CATSDVNRGETQYF
clone_size: NA; d_call: TRBD2; v_call: TRBV18; j_call: TRBJ2-3; cdr3_nt: TGTGCCAGCTCACCACAGCGGGAGACAGATACGCAGTATTTT; cdr3_aa: CASSPQRETDTQYF
clone_size: once; d_call: NA; v_call: TRBV30; j_call: TRBJ1-6; cdr3_nt: TGTGCCTGGAGTGATCGGTTTAAGCCCCTCCACTTT; cdr3_aa: CAWSDRFKPLHF
clone_size: once; d_call: NA; v_call: TRBV9; j_call: TRBJ1-5; cdr3_nt: TGTGCCAGCAGTATCGGTCCGGGAGCCTACAATCAGCCCCAGCATTTT; cdr3_aa: CASSIGPGAYNQPQHF
clone_size: once; d_call: NA; v_call: TRBV7-9; j_call: TRBJ1-4; cdr3_nt: TGTGCCAGCAGCTTAGCTCGGGGGGCTTCTGAAAAACTGTTTTTT; cdr3_aa: CASSLARGASEKLFF
clone_size: once; d_call: TRBD2; v_call: TRBV7-2; j_call: TRBJ2-7; cdr3_nt: TGTGCCAGCAGCTTAGCAGCGGGAAAAAACTACGAGCAGTACTTC; cdr3_aa: CASSLAAGKNYEQYF
clone_size: NA; d_call: NA; v_call: TRBV10-3; j_call: TRBJ1-4; cdr3_nt: TGTGCCATCAGCGGGGGACGGCAGGAACTGTTTTTT; cdr3_aa: CAISGGRQELFF
clone_size: NA; d_call: NA; v_call: TRBV6-6; j_call: TRBJ1-4; cdr3_nt: TGTGCCAGCAGTTACTCCGAGGCAACTAATGAAAAACTGTTTTTT; cdr3_aa: CASSYSEATNEKLFF
clone_size: NA; d_call: NA; v_call: TRBV6-4; j_call: TRBJ1-1; cdr3_nt: TGTGCCAGCAGTGACGGGGAGGGAGGGGCCAACACTGAAGCTTTCTTT; cdr3_aa: CASSDGEGGANTEAFF
clone_size: NA; d_call: NA; v_call: TRBV3-1/TRBV3-2; j_call: TRBJ1-2; cdr3_nt: TGTGCCAGCAGCTCCGGGGGTGGGGGGACCGACTATGGCTACACCTTC; cdr3_aa: CASSSGGGGTDYGYTF
clone_size: NA; d_call: TRBD1; v_call: TRBV28; j_call: TRBJ2-7; cdr3_nt: TGTGCCAGCAGTCTACGACAGGGGGCGCCGCCGACACCCTACGAGCAGTACTTC; cdr3_aa: CASSLRQGAPPTPYEQYF
clone_size: NA; d_call: TRBD2; v_call: TRBV5-1; j_call: TRBJ2-6; cdr3_nt: TGCGCCAGCAGCTATGTCCCGGGACTAGCGGGAGGAGACTCTGGGGCCAACGTCCTGACTTTC; cdr3_aa: CASSYVPGLAGGDSGANVLTF
clone_size: NA; d_call: NA; v_call: TRBV3-1/TRBV3-2; j_call: TRBJ1-1; cdr3_nt: TGTGCCAGCAGCCTTTTCCGGCCCCGGGGCACTGAAGCTTTCTTT; cdr3_aa: CASSLFRPRGTEAFF
clone_size: NA; d_call: NA; v_call: TRBV30; j_call: TRBJ2-3; cdr3_nt: TGTGCCTGGAGCGGGTTTCGCGGAGTGACAGATACGCAGTATTTT; cdr3_aa: CAWSGFRGVTDTQYF
clone_size: NA; d_call: NA; v_call: TRBV19; j_call: TRBJ2-2; cdr3_nt: TGTGCCAGTTTGAACCGGGGCACCGGGGAGCTGTTTTTT; cdr3_aa: CASLNRGTGELFF
clone_size: NA; d_call: TRBD1; v_call: TRBV29-1; j_call: TRBJ1-1; cdr3_nt: TGCAGCGTTGACCAGACAGGGGGTGGAACTGAAGCTTTCTTT; cdr3_aa: CSVDQTGGGTEAFF
clone_size: NA; d_call: NA; v_call: TRBV27; j_call: TRBJ2-7; cdr3_nt: TGTGCCAGCAGTACATACAGGGGGGGAACCTACGAGCAGTACTTC; cdr3_aa: CASSTYRGGTYEQYF
clone_size: NA; d_call: NA; v_call: TRBV9; j_call: TRBJ2-5; cdr3_nt: TGTGCCAGCAGCGTAGCGACGGGAGAGGGCCAAGAGACCCAGTACTTC; cdr3_aa: CASSVATGEGQETQYF
clone_size: NA; d_call: TRBD2; v_call: TRBV19; j_call: TRBJ2-7; cdr3_nt: TGTGCCAGTAGTCCAAGGACTAGCGGCTACGAGCAGTACTTC; cdr3_aa: CASSPRTSGYEQYF
clone_size: NA; d_call: TRBD1; v_call: TRBV19; j_call: TRBJ1-4; cdr3_nt: TGTGCCAGTATGGGGGACAGTACGAATGAAAAACTGTTTTTT; cdr3_aa: CASMGDSTNEKLFF
clone_size: NA; d_call: TRBD1; v_call: TRBV6-6; j_call: TRBJ1-5; cdr3_nt: TGTGCCAGCAGTTACGCACAGGGGGGAGGCCAGCCCCAGCATTTT; cdr3_aa: CASSYAQGGGQPQHF
clone_size: NA; d_call: NA; v_call: TRBV2; j_call: TRBJ1-6; cdr3_nt: TGTGCCAGCATAAGACAGACCTATAATTCACCCCTCCACTTT; cdr3_aa: CASIRQTYNSPLHF
clone_size: NA; d_call: TRBD1; v_call: TRBV2; j_call: TRBJ1-6; cdr3_nt: TGTGCCAGCAGTGAAGAGGGGACAGGGAGCTCCTATAATTCACCCCTCCACTTT; cdr3_aa: CASSEEGTGSSYNSPLHF
clone_size: NA; d_call: NA; v_call: TRBV6-2/TRBV6-3; j_call: TRBJ2-1; cdr3_nt: TGTGCCAGCAGTTACGAGTTAGCTTCCAATGAGCAGTTCTTC; cdr3_aa: CASSYELASNEQFF
clone_size: NA; d_call: NA; v_call: TRBV7-2; j_call: TRBJ1-2; cdr3_nt: TGTGCCAGCAGCTCTAGTATATGGTATGGCTACACCTTC; cdr3_aa: CASSSSIWYGYTF
clone_size: NA; d_call: NA; v_call: TRBV7-6; j_call: TRBJ1-3; cdr3_nt: TGTGCCAGCAGCACGTTGCAGGGAAACACCATATATTTT; cdr3_aa: CASSTLQGNTIYF
clone_size: NA; d_call: TRBD1; v_call: TRBV29-1; j_call: TRBJ1-1; cdr3_nt: TGCAGCGCATCAGACAGGGGAGGGACTGAAGCTTTCTTT; cdr3_aa: CSASDRGGTEAFF
clone_size: NA; d_call: TRBD1; v_call: TRBV19; j_call: TRBJ2-3; cdr3_nt: TGTGCCAGTAGTCCCCGGACAGGGTCCACAGATACGCAGTATTTT; cdr3_aa: CASSPRTGSTDTQYF
clone_size: NA; d_call: TRBD1; v_call: TRBV7-7; j_call: TRBJ1-2; cdr3_nt: TGTGCCAGCAGCCCAATTCCCGGGACAGGGGGCGGGGGCTACACCTTC; cdr3_aa: CASSPIPGTGGGGYTF
clone_size: NA; d_call: NA; v_call: TRBV5-4; j_call: TRBJ2-1; cdr3_nt: TGTGCCAGCAGCTTAGGAGGCGGTTCCTACAATGAGCAGTTCTTC; cdr3_aa: CASSLGGGSYNEQFF
clone_size: NA; d_call: TRBD1; v_call: TRBV28; j_call: TRBJ2-2; cdr3_nt: TGTGCCAGCCAAAACCGGGGGACAGGGGGCACCGGGGAGCTGTTTTTT; cdr3_aa: CASQNRGTGGTGELFF
clone_size: once; d_call: NA; v_call: TRBV24-1; j_call: TRBJ2-6; cdr3_nt: TGTGCCACCAGTGAGAGGGCTGGGGCCAACGTCCTGACTTTC; cdr3_aa: CATSERAGANVLTF
clone_size: NA; d_call: NA; v_call: TRBV27; j_call: TRBJ2-7; cdr3_nt: TGTGCCAGCAGTAAAGTAGCGAGCACCTACGAGCAGTACTTC; cdr3_aa: CASSKVASTYEQYF
clone_size: NA; d_call: NA; v_call: TRBV28; j_call: TRBJ1-2; cdr3_nt: TGTGCCAGCAGTTCACAGGGAACTGGCTACACCTTC; cdr3_aa: CASSSQGTGYTF
clone_size: once; d_call: TRBD2; v_call: TRBV7-2; j_call: TRBJ2-1; cdr3_nt: TGTGCCAGCAGCTCGGGAGGGGCGGGGACCTACAATGAGCAGTTCTTC; cdr3_aa: CASSSGGAGTYNEQFF